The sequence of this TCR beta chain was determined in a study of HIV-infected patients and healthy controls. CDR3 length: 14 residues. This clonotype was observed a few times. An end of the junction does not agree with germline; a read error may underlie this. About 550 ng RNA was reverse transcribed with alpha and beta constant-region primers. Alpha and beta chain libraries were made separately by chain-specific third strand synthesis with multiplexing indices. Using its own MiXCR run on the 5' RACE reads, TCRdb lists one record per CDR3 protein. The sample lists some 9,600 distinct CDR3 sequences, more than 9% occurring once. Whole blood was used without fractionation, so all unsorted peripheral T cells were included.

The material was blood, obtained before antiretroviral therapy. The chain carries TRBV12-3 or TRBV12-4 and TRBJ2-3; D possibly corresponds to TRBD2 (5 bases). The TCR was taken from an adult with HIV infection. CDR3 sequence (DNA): TGTGCCAGCAGTATAGCGCCCGGCACAGATACGCAGTATTTT. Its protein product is CASSIAPGTDTQYF.